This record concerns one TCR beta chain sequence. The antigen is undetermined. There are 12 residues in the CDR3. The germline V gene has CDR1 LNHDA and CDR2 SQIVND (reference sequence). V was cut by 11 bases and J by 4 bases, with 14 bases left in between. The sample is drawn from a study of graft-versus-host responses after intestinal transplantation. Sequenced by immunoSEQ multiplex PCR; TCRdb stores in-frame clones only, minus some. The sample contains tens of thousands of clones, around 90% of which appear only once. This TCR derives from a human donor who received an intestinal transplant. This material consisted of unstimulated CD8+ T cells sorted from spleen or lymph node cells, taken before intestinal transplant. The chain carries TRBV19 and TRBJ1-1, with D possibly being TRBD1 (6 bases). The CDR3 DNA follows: TGTGCCTCGGCAGGGGAAGCCACTGAAGCTTTCTTT. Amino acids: CASAGEATEAFF.